The entry that follows covers one TCR beta chain sequence. This sample also contains other DNA sequences that code for the same CDR3. The sample belongs to a study of blood T cell repertoires in COVID-19. In the study overall: The origin of the acute and convalescent COVID-19 samples was the United States, Italy and Spain. PBMCs, B-cell-depleted T cells, or T cells provided the cDNA or gDNA that made up the material.

CDR3 length equals 15 residues. Trimming at V came to 2 bases and at J to 2 bases, leaving 2 bases not matched to a gene. Per germline, CDR1 MNHEY and CDR2 SMNVEV (reference sequence). Original analysis: From reference gene primer amplification, estimates of nucleated cell counts were derived. Some clones are missing from TCRdb's copy, which holds only in-frame ones; the method was immunoSEQ multiplex PCR. V and J calls and clone size are as listed in that table; D and trimming were resolved from the DNA. This repertoire shows some 110,000 clones, 76% found once; its top ten account for more than 5.5%.

This receptor was obtained from a man older than 75 with COVID-19, enrolled during active disease. Sequenced: peripheral blood. J is TRBJ2-1 and V is TRBV27, with TRBD2 matching 8 bases. The CDR3 here is CASSLSSGTYNEQFF. DNA for the CDR3: TGTGCCAGCAGTTTAAGTAGCGGGACCTACAATGAGCAGTTCTTC.